The 22 T cell receptor beta chains presented below share a single source sample, sequenced in a study of T cell responses to AZD1222 COVID-19 vaccine. The method was immunoSEQ multiplex PCR; TCRdb's version includes in-frame clones alone and lacks a portion of them. The sample has roughly 150,000 clones; about nine tenths are singletons. The source was peripheral blood, collected on day 0 of AZD1222 vaccination. These receptors were obtained from an adult in good health.

The chain is built from TRBV29-1 and TRBJ2-1; possibly TRBD2 for D (6 bases). The germline V and J ends were trimmed by 7 bases and 6 bases, with 13 bases remaining between them. This CDR3 is 12 amino acids long. In germline, CDR1 is SQVTM, CDR2 ANQGSEA. The CDR3: CSGGLSPNEQFF. In nucleotides, the CDR3 is TGCAGCGGGGGACTTAGTCCCAATGAGCAGTTCTTC.

The V gene is TRBV19, the J gene TRBJ2-2; TRBD1 matches 9 bases. Germline values: CDR1 LNHDA, CDR2 SQIVND (reference sequence). This CDR3 is built from 15 residues. V was clipped by 5 bases and J by 4 bases; unmatched bases: 5. CDR3 sequence: CASSQQGAPTGELFF. DNA of the CDR3: TGTGCCAGTAGTCAACAGGGGGCGCCCACCGGGGAGCTGTTTTTT.

The V call is TRBV30, the J call TRBJ1-3; D uncertain. There are 12 residues in the CDR3. V lost 2 bases, J lost 5 bases, and 7 bases lay in between. Germline lookup yields CDR1 GTSNPN and CDR2 SVGIG (reference sequence). The CDR3 region is CAWSNVRNTIYF. CDR3 in DNA: TGTGCCTGGAGTAATGTGAGAAACACCATATATTTT. Variable domain in full (rest from reference TRBV30 and TRBJ1-3): SQTIHQWPATLVQPVGSPLSLECTVEGTSNPNLYWYRQAAGRGLQLLFYSVGIGQISSEVPQNLSASRPQDRQFILSSKKLLLSDSGFYLCAWSNVRNTIYFGEGSWLTVV.

This chain connects TRBV2 to TRBJ2-1, with D maybe TRBD2 (6 bases). Per germline, CDR1 SNHLY and CDR2 FYNNEI. V was cut by 7 bases and J by 6 bases, with 16 bases left in between. The CDR3 spans 14 residues. The CDR3 bases are TGTGCCAGCATCCAGGAGGGTCATCCCAATGAGCAGTTCTTC. Amino acid sequence: CASIQEGHPNEQFF.

The J gene is TRBJ1-6, the V gene TRBV24-1; D possibly corresponds to TRBD1 (5 bases). The CDR3 is made up of 15 amino acids. Germline CDR1 is KGHDR and CDR2 is SFDVKD. Trimming took off 0 bases at V and 8 bases at J, with 10 bases between the two ends. DNA for the CDR3: TGTGCCACCAGTGATTTGCTGGGACGCGATTCACCCCTCCACTTT. It specifies CATSDLLGRDSPLHF.

This clone has just one count. The chain couples TRBV7-3 to TRBJ2-6; D unclear. Per the germline V gene, CDR1 is SGHTA and CDR2 is FQGTGA. Trimming took off 2 bases at V and 3 bases at J, with 20 bases between the two ends. The CDR3 covers 19 residues. The CDR3 loop reads CASSLDGTSVVGGANVLTF. CDR3 sequence (DNA): TGTGCCAGCAGCTTAGATGGTACTTCAGTGGTGGGTGGGGCCAACGTCCTGACTTTC.

A few counts support this clone. The chain joins TRBV18 to TRBJ2-2; D possibly corresponds to TRBD2 (6 bases). The V gene's germline CDR1 is KGHSH and CDR2 LQKENI. This CDR3 is built from 17 residues. Trimming took 6 bases from V and 6 from J, leaving 23 bases between them. CDR3 amino acids: CASSGTVKAGGSGELFF. DNA of the CDR3: TGTGCCAGCTCCGGGACGGTGAAGGCCGGGGGTTCCGGGGAGCTGTTTTTT.

This clone was observed a handful of times. The genes are TRBV30 and TRBJ1-3; a possible D gene is TRBD1 (5 bases). The CDR3 contains 15 residues. In germline, CDR1 is GTSNPN, CDR2 SVGIG (reference sequence). The V and J ends lost 1 base and 0 bases respectively, with 10 bases between them. In DNA form, the CDR3 reads TGTGCCTGGAGTGAGGGACGGATCTCTGGAAACACCATATATTTT. This codes for CAWSEGRISGNTIYF.

This clone is medium-sized in the sample. This chain joins TRBV4-1 and TRBJ1-2, with a weak D call TRBD1 (5 bases). Per germline, CDR1 MGHRA and CDR2 YSYEKL. Trimming shortened V by 1 base and J by 2 bases, and 14 bases separated the two germline ends. CDR3 length equals 16 residues. The CDR3 spells CASSQAPMGTNYGYTF. The CDR3 DNA follows: TGCGCCAGCAGCCAAGCCCCAATGGGGACGAACTATGGCTACACCTTC.

This chain connects TRBV7-9 to TRBJ1-1, with D uncertain. CDR1 SEHNR and CDR2 FQNEAQ come from the germline V gene (reference sequence). Deletions cut 1 base from V and 3 bases from J, with 6 bases between. This CDR3 has 13 amino acids. The CDR3 region has the DNA TGTGCCAGCAGCTTAGGGACGGACACTGAAGCTTTCTTT. This codes for CASSLGTDTEAFF.

The sample holds a few counts of this clone. The chain carries TRBV11-2 and TRBJ2-1; D might be TRBD1 (6 bases). CDR3 length equals 16 residues. Trimming removed 0 bases at V and 10 bases at J, with 19 bases between. Germline CDR1 SGHAT, CDR2 FQNNGV. This CDR3 reads CASSLEVQGRPREQFF. The CDR3, as DNA: TGTGCCAGCAGCTTAGAGGTGCAGGGGCGACCCCGCGAGCAGTTCTTC.

The chain has TRBV7-3 and TRBJ1-1; D is uncertain. Germline CDR1 and CDR2: SGHTA and FQGTGA. V was trimmed by 1 base and J by 3 bases, leaving 9 bases between them. This CDR3 has 14 residues. The CDR3 region has the DNA TGTGCCAGCAGCTTAAGTCATATCGACACTGAAGCTTTCTTT. Translated: CASSLSHIDTEAFF.

CDR3 residues: CASSEGVQTQYF. For the CDR3, the DNA is TGTGCCAGCAGTGAGGGGGTACAGACCCAGTACTTC. The chain recombines TRBV2 with TRBJ2-5, with D perhaps being TRBD1 or TRBD2 (5 bases each). V lost 3 bases and J lost 6, with 8 bases in between. There are 12 residues in the CDR3. The germline V gene encodes CDR1 SNHLY and CDR2 FYNNEI.

The CDR3 loop reads CASSFNEAFFYGYTF. The CDR3 region has the DNA TGTGCCAGCAGCTTTAATGAGGCGTTTTTCTATGGCTACACCTTC. The chain recombines TRBV7-2 with TRBJ1-2; no clear D. CDR3 length: 15 residues. The ends were cut back, 3 bases at V and 4 bases at J, with 15 bases in the middle. Germline V gives CDR1 SGHTA, CDR2 FQGNSA.

The chain employs TRBV3-1 (or the pseudogene TRBV3-2) and TRBJ1-6; D gene ambiguous. CDR1 and CDR2 from the germline V gene are LGHDT and YNNKEL (reference sequence). V shed 4 bases and J shed 10 bases, with 17 bases lying between them. This CDR3 comprises 15 residues. The CDR3 coding sequence is TGTGCCAGCAGCCTCGCGACGGGTTTTGGGTCACCCCTCCACTTT. It encodes CASSLATGFGSPLHF.

This chain links TRBV11-2 with TRBJ1-6; no definite D call. Trimming removed 1 base at V and 0 bases at J, with 7 bases between. The CDR3 totals 16 residues. Germline V CDR1 and CDR2: SGHAT, FQNNGV. CDR3 amino acids: CASSLGPSSYNSPLHF. The CDR3 nucleotides read TGTGCCAGCAGCTTAGGGCCGAGCTCCTATAATTCACCCCTCCACTTT.

The chain is built from TRBV25-1 and TRBJ2-7, with 9 bases identical to TRBD1. V dropped 3 bases and J dropped 2; count of bases not matched to a gene: 5. Germline CDR1 is MGHDK and CDR2 is SYGVNS. The CDR3 extends over 15 amino acids. The CDR3 region is CASSESGTGTYEQYF. CDR3 in DNA: TGTGCCAGCAGTGAGTCCGGGACAGGGACCTACGAGCAGTACTTC.

V gene TRBV4-1 combines with J gene TRBJ2-7; 13 bases align to TRBD2. Germline CDR1 MGHRA, CDR2 YSYEKL. After removal of 4 bases from V and 6 bases from J, the junction contained 3 bases not matched to a gene. This CDR3 is built from 14 residues. The DNA of the CDR3 is TGCGCCAGCAGCCGGACTAGCGGGAGTACCGAGCAGTACTTC. Amino acids: CASSRTSGSTEQYF.

This clone is categorized as medium-sized. The rearrangement uses TRBV6-2 or TRBV6-3 and TRBJ1-2; D not certain. The V end was cut by 2 bases, the J end by 6 bases, with 13 bases between. Per germline, CDR1 MNHEY and CDR2 SVGEGT. The CDR3 loop spans 14 amino acids. CDR3 loop: CASSYVNPVDGYTF. CDR3 in DNA: TGTGCCAGCAGTTACGTTAATCCCGTGGATGGCTACACCTTC.

The chain has TRBV6-2 or TRBV6-3 and TRBJ2-7; the D is unclear. CDR1 is MNHEY, CDR2 SVGEGT, per germline. CDR3 length: 13 residues. The V end was cut by 5 bases, the J end by 0 bases, with 8 bases between. CDR3 DNA sequence: TGTGCCAGCAGTCCCCTCTCCTCCTACGAGCAGTACTTC. This codes for CASSPLSSYEQYF.

This clone was found a few times. The chain employs TRBV4-3 and TRBJ2-7; D unresolved. The CDR3 totals 13 residues. From germline, CDR1 is LGHNA and CDR2 YSLEER. The V end lost 0 bases, the J end lost 6 bases, and 9 bases lay between the germline ends. The CDR3 coding sequence is TGCGCCAGCAGCCAAGAAATCCCTTTCGAGCAGTACTTC. It encodes CASSQEIPFEQYF.

The chain carries TRBV5-6 and TRBJ2-6, with D unclear. Trimming stripped 0 bases from V and 5 bases from J, with 3 bases between. The CDR3 consists of 13 residues. Per germline, CDR1 SGHDT and CDR2 YYEEEE. This CDR3 is CASSLDRANVLTF. In nucleotides, the CDR3 is TGTGCCAGCAGCTTGGACAGGGCCAACGTCCTGACTTTC.